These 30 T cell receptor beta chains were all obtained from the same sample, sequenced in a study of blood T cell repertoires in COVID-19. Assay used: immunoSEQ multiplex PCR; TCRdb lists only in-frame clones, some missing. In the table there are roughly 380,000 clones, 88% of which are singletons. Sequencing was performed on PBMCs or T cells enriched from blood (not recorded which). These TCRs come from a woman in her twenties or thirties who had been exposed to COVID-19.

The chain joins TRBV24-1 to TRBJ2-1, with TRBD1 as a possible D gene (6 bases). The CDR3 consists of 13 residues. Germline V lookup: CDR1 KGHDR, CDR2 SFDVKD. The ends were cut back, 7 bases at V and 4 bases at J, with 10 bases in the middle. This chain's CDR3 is CATRDSQYNEQFF. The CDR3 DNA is TGTGCCACCAGGGACAGCCAATACAATGAGCAGTTCTTC.

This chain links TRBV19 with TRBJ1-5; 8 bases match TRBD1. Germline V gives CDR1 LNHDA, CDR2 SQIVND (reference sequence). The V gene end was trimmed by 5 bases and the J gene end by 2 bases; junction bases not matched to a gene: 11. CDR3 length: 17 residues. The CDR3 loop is CASSPIRDRRRNQPQHF. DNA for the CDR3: TGTGCCAGTAGTCCAATCCGGGACAGGAGACGCAATCAGCCCCAGCATTTT.

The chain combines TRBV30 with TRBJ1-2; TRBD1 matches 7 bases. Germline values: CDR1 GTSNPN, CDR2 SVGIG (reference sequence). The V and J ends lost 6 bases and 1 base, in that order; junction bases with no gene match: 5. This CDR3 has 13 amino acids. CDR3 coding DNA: TGTGCCTGCGGGACAGAGGGTAACTATGGCTACACCTTC. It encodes CACGTEGNYGYTF.

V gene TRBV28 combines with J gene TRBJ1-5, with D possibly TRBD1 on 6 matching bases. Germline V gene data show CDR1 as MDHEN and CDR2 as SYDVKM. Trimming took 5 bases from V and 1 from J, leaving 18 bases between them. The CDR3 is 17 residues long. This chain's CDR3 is CASSPYRLDRSNQPQHF. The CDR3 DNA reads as TGTGCCAGCAGTCCATACCGGTTAGACAGGAGCAATCAGCCCCAGCATTTT.

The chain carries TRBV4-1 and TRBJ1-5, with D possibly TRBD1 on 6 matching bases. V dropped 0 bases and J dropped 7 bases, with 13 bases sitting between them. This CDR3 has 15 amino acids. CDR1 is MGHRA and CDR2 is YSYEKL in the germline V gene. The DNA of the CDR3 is TGCGCCAGCAGCCAAGATGGGGGCGCCGGGCAGCCCCAGCATTTT. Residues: CASSQDGGAGQPQHF.

In DNA form, the CDR3 reads TGTGCCAGCAGCATATCCGGGACAGGGCCCCGTGGCTACACCTTC. The encoded protein is CASSISGTGPRGYTF. The V call is TRBV11-2, the J call TRBJ1-2; 9 bases are a match to TRBD1. The trim removed 5 bases at V and 7 bases at J, leaving 11 bases unmatched. This CDR3 region has 15 residues. Germline CDR1 and CDR2: SGHAT and FQNNGV.

Here the CDR3 reads CASSLAEEGGEKLFF. The CDR3 coding sequence is TGTGCCAGCAGTTTGGCGGAGGAAGGTGGTGAAAAACTGTTTTTT. This rearrangement joins TRBV7-9 to TRBJ1-4; D is uncertain. Trimming removed 6 bases from V and 7 bases from J, with 18 bases in between. CDR3 size: 15 residues. The germline V gene has CDR1 SEHNR and CDR2 FQNEAQ (reference sequence).

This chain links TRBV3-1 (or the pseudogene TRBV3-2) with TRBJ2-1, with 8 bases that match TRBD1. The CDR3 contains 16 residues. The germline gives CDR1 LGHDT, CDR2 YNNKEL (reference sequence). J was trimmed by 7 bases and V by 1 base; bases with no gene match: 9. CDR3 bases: TGTGCCAGCAGCCAAGGTGTTCAGGGGGCGGGAAATGAGCAGTTCTTC. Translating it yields CASSQGVQGAGNEQFF.

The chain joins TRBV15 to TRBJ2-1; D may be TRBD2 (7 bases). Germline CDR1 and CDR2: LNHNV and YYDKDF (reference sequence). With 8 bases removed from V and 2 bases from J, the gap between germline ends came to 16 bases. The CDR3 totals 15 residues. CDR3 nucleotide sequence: TGTGCCACCGCTTTCGGAGGGGGGGCCTACAATGAGCAGTTCTTC. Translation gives CATAFGGGAYNEQFF.

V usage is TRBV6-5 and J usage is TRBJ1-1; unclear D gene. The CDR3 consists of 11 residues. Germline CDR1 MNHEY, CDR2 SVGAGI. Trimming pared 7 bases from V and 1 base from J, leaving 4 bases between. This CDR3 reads CASTRNTEAFF. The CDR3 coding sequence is TGTGCCAGCACCCGGAACACTGAAGCTTTCTTT.

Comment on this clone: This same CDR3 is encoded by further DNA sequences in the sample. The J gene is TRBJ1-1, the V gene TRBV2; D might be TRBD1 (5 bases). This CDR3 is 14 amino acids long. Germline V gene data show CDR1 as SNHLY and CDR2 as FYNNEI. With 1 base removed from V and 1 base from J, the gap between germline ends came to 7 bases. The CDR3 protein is CASSEGQGNTEAFF. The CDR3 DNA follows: TGTGCCAGCAGTGAAGGGCAGGGGAACACTGAAGCTTTCTTT.

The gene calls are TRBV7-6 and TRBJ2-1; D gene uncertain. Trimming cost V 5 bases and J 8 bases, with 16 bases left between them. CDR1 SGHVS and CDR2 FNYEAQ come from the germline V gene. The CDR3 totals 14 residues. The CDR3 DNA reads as TGTGCCAGCAGCCCCCCGAACCCCCGGGATGAGCAGTTCTTC. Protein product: CASSPPNPRDEQFF.

The CDR3 reads CASSGLAGGPTDTQYF. DNA for the CDR3: TGTGCCAGCAGTGGTCTAGCGGGAGGCCCCACAGATACGCAGTATTTT. The rearrangement links TRBV2 to TRBJ2-3, with TRBD2 matching over 11 bases. Per the germline V gene, CDR1 is SNHLY and CDR2 is FYNNEI. The CDR3 is made up of 16 amino acids. Trimming at V came to 4 bases and at J to 2 bases, leaving 5 bases not matched to a gene.

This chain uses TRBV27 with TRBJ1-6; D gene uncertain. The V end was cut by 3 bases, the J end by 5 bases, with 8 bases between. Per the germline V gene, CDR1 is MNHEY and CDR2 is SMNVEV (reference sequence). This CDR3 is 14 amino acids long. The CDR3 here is CASSLSRNNSPLHF. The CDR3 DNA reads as TGTGCCAGCAGTTTGAGCAGGAATAATTCACCCCTCCACTTT.

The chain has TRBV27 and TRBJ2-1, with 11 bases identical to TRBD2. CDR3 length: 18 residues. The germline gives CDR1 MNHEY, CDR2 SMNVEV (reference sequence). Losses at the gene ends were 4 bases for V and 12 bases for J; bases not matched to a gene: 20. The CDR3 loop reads CASSSWGTSGGKAGGQFF. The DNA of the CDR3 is TGTGCCAGCAGTTCCTGGGGGACTAGCGGTGGTAAGGCAGGGGGGCAGTTCTTC.

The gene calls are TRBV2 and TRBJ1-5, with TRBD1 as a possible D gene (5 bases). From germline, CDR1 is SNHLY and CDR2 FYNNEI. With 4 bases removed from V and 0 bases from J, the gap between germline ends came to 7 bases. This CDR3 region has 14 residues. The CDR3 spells CASSGRVSNQPQHF. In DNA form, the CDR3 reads TGTGCCAGCAGTGGCAGGGTTAGCAATCAGCCCCAGCATTTT.

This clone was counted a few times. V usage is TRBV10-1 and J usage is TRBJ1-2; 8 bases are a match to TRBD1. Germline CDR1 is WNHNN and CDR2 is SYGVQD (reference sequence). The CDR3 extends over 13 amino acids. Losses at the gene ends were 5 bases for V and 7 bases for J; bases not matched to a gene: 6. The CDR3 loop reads CASSLDRDGGYTF. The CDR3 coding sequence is TGCGCCAGCAGTTTGGACAGGGACGGTGGCTACACCTTC.

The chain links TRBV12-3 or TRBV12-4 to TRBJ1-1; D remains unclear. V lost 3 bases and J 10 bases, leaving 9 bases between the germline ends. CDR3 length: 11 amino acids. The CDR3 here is CASSLRGRAFF. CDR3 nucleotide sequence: TGTGCCAGCAGTTTGAGAGGGAGAGCTTTCTTT.

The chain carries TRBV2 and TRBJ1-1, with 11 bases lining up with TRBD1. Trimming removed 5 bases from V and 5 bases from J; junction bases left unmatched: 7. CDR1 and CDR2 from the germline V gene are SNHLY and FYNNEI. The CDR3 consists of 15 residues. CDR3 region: CASSIGQGAYTEAFF. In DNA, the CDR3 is TGTGCCAGCAGTATTGGACAGGGGGCCTATACTGAAGCTTTCTTT.

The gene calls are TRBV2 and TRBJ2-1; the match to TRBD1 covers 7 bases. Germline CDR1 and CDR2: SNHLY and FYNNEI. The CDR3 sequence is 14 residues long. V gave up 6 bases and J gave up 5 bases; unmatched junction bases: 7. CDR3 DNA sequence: TGTGCCAGCAGGCCCGACAGGGACCACAATGAGCAGTTCTTC. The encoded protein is CASRPDRDHNEQFF.

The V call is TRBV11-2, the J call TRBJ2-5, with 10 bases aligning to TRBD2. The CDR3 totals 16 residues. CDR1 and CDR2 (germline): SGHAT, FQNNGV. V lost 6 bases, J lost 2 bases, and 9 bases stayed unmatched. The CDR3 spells CASSQASGSPQETQYF. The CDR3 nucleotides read TGTGCCAGCAGTCAGGCTAGCGGGAGTCCTCAAGAGACCCAGTACTTC.

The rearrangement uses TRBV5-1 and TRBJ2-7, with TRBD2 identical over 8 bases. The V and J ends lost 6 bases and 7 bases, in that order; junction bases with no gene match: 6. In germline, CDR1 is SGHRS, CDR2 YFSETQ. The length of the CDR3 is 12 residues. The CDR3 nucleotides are TGCGCCAGCAATCCGGGACTAGGGGAGCAGTACTTC. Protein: CASNPGLGEQYF.

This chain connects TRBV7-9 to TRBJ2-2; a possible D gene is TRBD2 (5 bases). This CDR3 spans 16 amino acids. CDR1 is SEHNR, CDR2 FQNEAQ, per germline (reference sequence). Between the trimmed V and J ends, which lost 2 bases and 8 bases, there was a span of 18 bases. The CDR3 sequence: CASSLPTIILEGELFF. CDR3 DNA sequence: TGTGCCAGCAGCTTACCGACTATCATACTAGAGGGGGAGCTGTTTTTT.

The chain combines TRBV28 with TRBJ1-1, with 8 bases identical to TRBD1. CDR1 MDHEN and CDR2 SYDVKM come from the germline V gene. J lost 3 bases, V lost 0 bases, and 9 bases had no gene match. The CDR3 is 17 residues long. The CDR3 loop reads CASSLWALDRGDTEAFF. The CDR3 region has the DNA TGTGCCAGCAGTTTATGGGCCCTTGACAGGGGTGACACTGAAGCTTTCTTT.

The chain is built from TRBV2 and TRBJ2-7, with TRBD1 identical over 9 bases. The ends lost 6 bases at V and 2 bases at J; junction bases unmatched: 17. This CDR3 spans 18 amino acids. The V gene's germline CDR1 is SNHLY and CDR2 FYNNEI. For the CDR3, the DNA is TGTGCCAGCAGAAACAGGGGGCGCGGGGCCCGGGGCCCCTACGAGCAGTACTTC. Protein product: CASRNRGRGARGPYEQYF. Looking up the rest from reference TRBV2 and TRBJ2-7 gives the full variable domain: EPEVTQTPSHQVTQMGQEVILRCVPISNHLYFYWYRQILGQKVEFLVSFYNNEISEKSEIFDDQFSVERPDGSNFTLKIRSTKLEDSAMYFCASRNRGRGARGPYEQYFGPGTRLTVT.

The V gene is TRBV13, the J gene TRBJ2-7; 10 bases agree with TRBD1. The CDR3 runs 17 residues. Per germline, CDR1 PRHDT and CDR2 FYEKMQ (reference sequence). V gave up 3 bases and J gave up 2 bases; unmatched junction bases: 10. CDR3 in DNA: TGTGCCAGCAGCTTGGGCCTGCCGGGACAGGGGACCTACGAGCAGTACTTC. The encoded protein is CASSLGLPGQGTYEQYF.

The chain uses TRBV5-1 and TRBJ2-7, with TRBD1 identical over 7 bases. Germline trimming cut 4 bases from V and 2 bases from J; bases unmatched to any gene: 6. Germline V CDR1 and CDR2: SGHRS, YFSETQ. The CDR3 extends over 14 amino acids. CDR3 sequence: CASSPRDSTYEQYF. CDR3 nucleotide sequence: TGCGCCAGCAGCCCCCGGGACAGCACCTACGAGCAGTACTTC.

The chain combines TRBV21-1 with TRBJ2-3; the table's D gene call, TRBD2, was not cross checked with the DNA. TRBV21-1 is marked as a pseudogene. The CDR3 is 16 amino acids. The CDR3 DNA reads TGTGCCAGCAGCAGCCGACTAGCGGGATGGACAGATACGCAGTATTTT. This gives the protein CASSSRLAGWTDTQYF.

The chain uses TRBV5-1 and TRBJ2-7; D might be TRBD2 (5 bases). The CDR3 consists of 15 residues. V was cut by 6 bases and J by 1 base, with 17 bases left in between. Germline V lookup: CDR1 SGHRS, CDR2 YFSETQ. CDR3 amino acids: CASTLDFGGSYEQYF. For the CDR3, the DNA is TGCGCCAGCACCCTAGACTTCGGCGGGTCCTACGAGCAGTACTTC.

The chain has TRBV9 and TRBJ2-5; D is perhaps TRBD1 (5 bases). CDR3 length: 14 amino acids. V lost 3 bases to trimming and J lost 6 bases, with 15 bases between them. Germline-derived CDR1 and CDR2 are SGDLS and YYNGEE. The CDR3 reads CASSAAGSPQTQYF. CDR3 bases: TGTGCCAGCAGCGCCGCAGGGTCCCCCCAGACCCAGTACTTC.